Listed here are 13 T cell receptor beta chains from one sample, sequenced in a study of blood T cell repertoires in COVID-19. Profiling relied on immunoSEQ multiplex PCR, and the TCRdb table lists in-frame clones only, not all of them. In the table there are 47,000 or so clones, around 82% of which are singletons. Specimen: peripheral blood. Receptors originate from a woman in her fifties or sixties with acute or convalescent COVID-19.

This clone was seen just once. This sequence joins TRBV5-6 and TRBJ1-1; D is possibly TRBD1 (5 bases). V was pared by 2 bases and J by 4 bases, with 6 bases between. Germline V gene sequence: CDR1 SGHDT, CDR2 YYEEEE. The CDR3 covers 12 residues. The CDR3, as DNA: TGTGCCAGCAGCTTCGGGGGCACTGAAGCTTTCTTT. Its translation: CASSFGGTEAFF.

The DNA for the CDR3 is TGTGCCTGGAGTACCACGACAGGGTCTAACCAGCCCCAGCATTTT. Translating it yields CAWSTTTGSNQPQHF. The chain carries TRBV30 and TRBJ1-5; TRBD1 matches 7 bases. CDR3 length: 15 residues. The ends lost 2 bases at V and 7 bases at J; junction bases unmatched: 11. In germline, CDR1 is GTSNPN, CDR2 SVGIG (reference sequence).

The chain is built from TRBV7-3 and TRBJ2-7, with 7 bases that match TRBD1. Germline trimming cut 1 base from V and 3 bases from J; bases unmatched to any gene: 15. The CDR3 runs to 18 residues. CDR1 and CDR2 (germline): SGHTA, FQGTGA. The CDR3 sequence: CASSLRSWTGHRDYEQYF. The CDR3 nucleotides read TGTGCCAGCAGCTTAAGATCGTGGACAGGCCATCGCGACTACGAGCAGTACTTC.

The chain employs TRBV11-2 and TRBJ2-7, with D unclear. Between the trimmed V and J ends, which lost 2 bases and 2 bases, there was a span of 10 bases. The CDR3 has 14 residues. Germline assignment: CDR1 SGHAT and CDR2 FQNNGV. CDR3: CASSLSTPAYEQYF. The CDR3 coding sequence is TGTGCCAGCAGCTTATCTACTCCCGCCTACGAGCAGTACTTC.

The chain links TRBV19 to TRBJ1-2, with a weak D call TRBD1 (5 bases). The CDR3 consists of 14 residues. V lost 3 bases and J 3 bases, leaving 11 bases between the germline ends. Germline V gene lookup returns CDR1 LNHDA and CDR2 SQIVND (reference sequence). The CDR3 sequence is CASSMRREHYGYTF. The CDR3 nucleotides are TGTGCCAGTAGTATGCGCAGGGAACACTATGGCTACACCTTC.

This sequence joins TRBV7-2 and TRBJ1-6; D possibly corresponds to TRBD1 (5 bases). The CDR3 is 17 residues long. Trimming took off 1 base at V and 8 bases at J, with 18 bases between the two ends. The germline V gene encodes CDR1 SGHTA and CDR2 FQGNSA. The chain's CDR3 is CASSLEGAGGTYSPLHF. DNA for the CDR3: TGTGCCAGCAGCTTAGAGGGCGCGGGGGGGACTTATTCACCCCTCCACTTT.

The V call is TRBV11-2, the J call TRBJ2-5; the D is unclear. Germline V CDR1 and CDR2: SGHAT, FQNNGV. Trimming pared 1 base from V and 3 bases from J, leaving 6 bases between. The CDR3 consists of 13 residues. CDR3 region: CASSLGSKETQYF. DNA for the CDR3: TGTGCCAGCAGCTTAGGTAGTAAAGAGACCCAGTACTTC.

CDR3 in amino acids: CASKTAVGEKLFF. The CDR3 DNA reads TGTGCCAGCAAGACAGCCGTTGGTGAAAAACTGTTTTTT. The gene calls are TRBV2 and TRBJ1-4, with a tentative D call TRBD1 (5 bases). Germline-derived CDR1 and CDR2 are SNHLY and FYNNEI. V lost 7 bases, J lost 7 bases, and 13 bases lay in between. The CDR3 is 13 residues long.

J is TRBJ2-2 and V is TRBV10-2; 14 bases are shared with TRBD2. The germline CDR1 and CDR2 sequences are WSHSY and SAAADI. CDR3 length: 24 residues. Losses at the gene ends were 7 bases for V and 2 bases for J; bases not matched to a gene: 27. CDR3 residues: CASIGGVAKVQPGLAGENTGELFF. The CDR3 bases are TGCGCCAGCATCGGGGGAGTTGCGAAGGTCCAGCCGGGACTAGCGGGGGAAAACACCGGGGAGCTGTTTTTT.

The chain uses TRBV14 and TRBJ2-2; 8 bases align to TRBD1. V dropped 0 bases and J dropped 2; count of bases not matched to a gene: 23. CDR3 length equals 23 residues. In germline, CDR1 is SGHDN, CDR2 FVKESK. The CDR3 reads CASSQDSSWWVQGVAYNTGELFF. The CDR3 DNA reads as TGTGCCAGCAGCCAAGATTCCTCATGGTGGGTACAGGGGGTCGCCTATAACACCGGGGAGCTGTTTTTT.

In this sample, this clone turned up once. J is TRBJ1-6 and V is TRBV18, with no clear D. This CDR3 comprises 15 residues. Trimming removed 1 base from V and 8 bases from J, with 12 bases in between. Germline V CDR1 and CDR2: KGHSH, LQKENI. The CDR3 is CASSPRYDQDSPLHF. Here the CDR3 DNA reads TGTGCCAGCTCACCACGGTATGACCAGGATTCACCCCTCCACTTT.

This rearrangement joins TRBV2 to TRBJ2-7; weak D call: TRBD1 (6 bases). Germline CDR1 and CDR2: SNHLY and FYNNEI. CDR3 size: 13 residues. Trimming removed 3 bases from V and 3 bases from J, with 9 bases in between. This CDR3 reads CASSEGASYEQYF. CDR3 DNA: TGTGCCAGCAGTGAGGGGGCCAGCTACGAGCAGTACTTC. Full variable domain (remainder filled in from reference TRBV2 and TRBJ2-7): EPEVTQTPSHQVTQMGQEVILRCVPISNHLYFYWYRQILGQKVEFLVSFYNNEISEKSEIFDDQFSVERPDGSNFTLKIRSTKLEDSAMYFCASSEGASYEQYFGPGTRLTVT.

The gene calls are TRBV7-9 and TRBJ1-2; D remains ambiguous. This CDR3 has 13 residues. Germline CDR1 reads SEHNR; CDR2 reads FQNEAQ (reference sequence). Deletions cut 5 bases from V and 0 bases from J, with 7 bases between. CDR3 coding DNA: TGTGCCAGCAGCCCGATAGCTAACTATGGCTACACCTTC. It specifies CASSPIANYGYTF. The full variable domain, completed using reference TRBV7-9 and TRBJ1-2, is DTGVSQNPRHKITKRGQNVTFRCDPISEHNRLYWYRQTLGQGPEFLTYFQNEAQLEKSRLLSDRFSAERPKGSFSTLEIQRTEQGDSAMYLCASSPIANYGYTFGSGTRLTVV.